This T cell receptor beta chain was captured by sequencing in a study of TIL therapy for anti-PD-1-resistant metastatic lung cancer. Study overall: Tumors had a median PD-L1 proportion score of approximately 5.5%.

Time point indicated: pre-treatment sample, taken before nivolumab and TIL therapy. Most excised metastases sampled were pleural nodules or supraclavicular lymph nodes. Trimming cost V 0 bases and J 0 bases, with 7 bases left between them. Germline V gene lookup returns CDR1 SGHRS and CDR2 YFSETQ. The CDR3 contains 15 residues. This was the immunoSEQ v3 assay. Libraries were sequenced to 2 million to 2.5 million read pairs (survey) or about 5-6 million (deep). Clones were read by immunoSEQ multiplex PCR, and TCRdb kept only the in-frame ones, dropping some. The sample lists approximately 95,000 clones, less than 70% occurring once.

The TCR originated in a person aged 25-85 years with non-small cell lung cancer. This material consisted of tumor tissue, taken at baseline. This chain uses TRBV5-1 with TRBJ1-3, with D unresolved. CDR3 DNA: TGCGCCAGCAGCTTGGGACATTCCTCTGGAAACACCATATATTTT. Its protein is CASSLGHSSGNTIYF. Looking up the rest from reference TRBV5-1 and TRBJ1-3 gives the full variable domain: KAGVTQTPRYLIKTRGQQVTLSCSPISGHRSVSWYQQTPGQGLQFLFEYFSETQRNKGNFPGRFSGRQFSNSRSEMNVSTLELGDSALYLCASSLGHSSGNTIYFGEGSWLTVV.